This paragraph reports one T cell receptor beta chain. Unique molecular identifiers featured in how the TCRbeta library was prepared. One entry per CDR3 protein results from TCRdb running MiXCR on the PCR reads. This table has roughly 400,000 distinct CDR3 sequences, roughly 20% appearing once. These data originate in a study of T-cell reconstitution after alpha-beta-depleted transplantation in children. CDR3 length: 19 residues. J gave up 6 bases and V 0 bases, and 15 bases lay outside the gene matches. The germline gives CDR1 SGHRS, CDR2 YFSETQ. This TCR came from a human donor who donated a stem cell graft to a child with acute myeloid leukemia. The chain links TRBV5-1 to TRBJ2-1, with 10 positions matching TRBD1. The material sequenced was PBMCs from the stem cell graft donor, taken from the stem cell graft. The CDR3 sequence is CASSLAKTTGGSAGNEQFF. As DNA, the CDR3 is TGCGCCAGCAGCTTGGCCAAAACGACAGGGGGCTCTGCTGGCAATGAGCAGTTCTTC.